This T cell receptor (beta chain) originates from a study of cytotoxic CD8 clonotypes in ibrutinib-treated CLL. Whole-study context: Partial responses totalled about 24 and complete responses 2; after median 68 months, approximately 15 remained remitted and approximately twelve progressed.

Approximately 1.9 micrograms of genomic DNA came from cryopreserved PBMCs for TCR beta libraries. The protocol was immunoSEQ multiplex PCR, while the TCRdb copy is restricted to in-frame clones and leaves out a portion. The sample carries under 30,000 clones, approximately 80% recorded once. Notes on this clone: The antigen remains unidentified.

The CDR3 totals 15 residues. Trimming removed 6 bases from V and 4 bases from J; junction bases left unmatched: 9. Germline CDR1 and CDR2: MNHEY and SMNVEV (reference sequence). Study results and caveats: Under therapy, public clonotypes either contracted or stayed stable, and they were uncommon. Sustained-remission and progressing patients were not sampled at matched times.

This clonotype was sampled from a human donor with chronic lymphocytic leukemia. This chain links TRBV27 with TRBJ2-5; 9 nucleotides line up with TRBD1. The sample in question was PBMCs, obtained after 36 months of ibrutinib treatment. CDR3 in DNA: TGTGCCAGCAGGAAAACCGGGACAGGGAGAGAGACCCAGTACTTC. Translated, it gives CASRKTGTGRETQYF.